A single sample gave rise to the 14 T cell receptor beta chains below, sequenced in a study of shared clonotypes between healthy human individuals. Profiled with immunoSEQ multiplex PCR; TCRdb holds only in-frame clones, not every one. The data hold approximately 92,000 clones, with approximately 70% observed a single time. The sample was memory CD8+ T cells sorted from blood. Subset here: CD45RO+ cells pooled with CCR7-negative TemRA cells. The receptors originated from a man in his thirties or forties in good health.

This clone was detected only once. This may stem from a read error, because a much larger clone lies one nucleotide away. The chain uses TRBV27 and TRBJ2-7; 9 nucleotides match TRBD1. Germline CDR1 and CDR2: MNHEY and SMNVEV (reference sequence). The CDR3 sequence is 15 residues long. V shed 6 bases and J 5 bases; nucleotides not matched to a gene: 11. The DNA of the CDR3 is TGTGCCAGCAGCATATCCGGGACAGGGACCCACGAGCAGTACTTC. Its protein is CASSISGTGTHEQYF.

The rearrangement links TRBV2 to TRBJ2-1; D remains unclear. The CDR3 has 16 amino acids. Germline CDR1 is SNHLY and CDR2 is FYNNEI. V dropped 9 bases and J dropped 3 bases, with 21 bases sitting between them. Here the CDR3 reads CARDVKQDYLYNEQFF. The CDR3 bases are TGTGCCAGGGATGTAAAGCAGGATTATCTCTACAATGAGCAGTTCTTC.

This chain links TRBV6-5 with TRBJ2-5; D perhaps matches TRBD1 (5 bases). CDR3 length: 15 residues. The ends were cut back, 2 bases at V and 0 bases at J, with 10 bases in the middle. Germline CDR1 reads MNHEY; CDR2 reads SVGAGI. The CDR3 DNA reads TGTGCCAGCAGTTACCTAGGGGCCCACCAAGAGACCCAGTACTTC. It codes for CASSYLGAHQETQYF.

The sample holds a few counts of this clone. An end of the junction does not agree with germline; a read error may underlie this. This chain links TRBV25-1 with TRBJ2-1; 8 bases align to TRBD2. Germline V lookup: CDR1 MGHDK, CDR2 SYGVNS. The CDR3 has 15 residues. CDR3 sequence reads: CASSEGSGKSNEQFF. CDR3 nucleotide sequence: TGTGCCAGTAGTGAGGGTAGCGGGAAAAGTAATGAGCAGTTCTTC.

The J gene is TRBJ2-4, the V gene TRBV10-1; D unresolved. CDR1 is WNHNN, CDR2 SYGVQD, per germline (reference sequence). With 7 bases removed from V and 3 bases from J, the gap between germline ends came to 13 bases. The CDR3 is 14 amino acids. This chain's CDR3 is CASMGLPVKNIQYF. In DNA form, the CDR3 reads TGCGCCAGCATGGGCCTCCCAGTCAAAAACATTCAGTACTTC.

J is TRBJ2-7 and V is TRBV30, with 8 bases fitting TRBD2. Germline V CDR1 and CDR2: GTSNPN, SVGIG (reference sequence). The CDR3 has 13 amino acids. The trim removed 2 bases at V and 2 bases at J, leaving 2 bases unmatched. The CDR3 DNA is TGTGCCTGGAGTCCGGGGGGGACCTACGAGCAGTACTTC. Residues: CAWSPGGTYEQYF.

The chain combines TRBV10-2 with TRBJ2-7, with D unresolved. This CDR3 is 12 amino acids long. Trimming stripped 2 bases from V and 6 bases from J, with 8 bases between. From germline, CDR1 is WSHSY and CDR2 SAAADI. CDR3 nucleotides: TGCGCCAGCAGTGAGAGGTTAGGCGAGCAGTACTTC. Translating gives CASSERLGEQYF.

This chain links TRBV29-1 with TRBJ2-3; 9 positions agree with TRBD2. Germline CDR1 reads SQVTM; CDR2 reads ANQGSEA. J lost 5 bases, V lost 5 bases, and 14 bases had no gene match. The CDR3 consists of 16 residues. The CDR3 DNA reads TGCAGCGTTTTACGAAGGACTAGCGTGACCCGAGATACGCAGTATTTT. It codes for CSVLRRTSVTRDTQYF.

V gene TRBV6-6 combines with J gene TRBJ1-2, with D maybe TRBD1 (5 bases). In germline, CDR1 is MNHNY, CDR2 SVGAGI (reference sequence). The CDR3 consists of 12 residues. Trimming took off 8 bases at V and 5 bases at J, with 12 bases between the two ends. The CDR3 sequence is CASRQLDYGYTF. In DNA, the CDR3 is TGTGCCAGCCGACAGCTCGATTATGGCTACACCTTC.

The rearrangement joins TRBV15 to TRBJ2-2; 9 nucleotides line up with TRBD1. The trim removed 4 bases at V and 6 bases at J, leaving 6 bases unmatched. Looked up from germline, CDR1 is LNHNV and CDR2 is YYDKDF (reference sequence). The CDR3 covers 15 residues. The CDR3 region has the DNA TGTGCCACCAGCACCCTACAGGGGGCTGCCGGGGAGCTGTTTTTT. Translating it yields CATSTLQGAAGELFF.

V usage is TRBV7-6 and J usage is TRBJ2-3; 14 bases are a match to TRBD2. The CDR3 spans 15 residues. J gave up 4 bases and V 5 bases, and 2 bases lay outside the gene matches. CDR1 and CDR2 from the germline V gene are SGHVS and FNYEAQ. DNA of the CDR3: TGTGCCAGCAGCCAGACTAGCGGGAGGGCAGATACGCAGTATTTT. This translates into CASSQTSGRADTQYF.

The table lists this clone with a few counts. In nucleotides, the CDR3 is TGTGCCAGCAGCGTAGCTTCCGCGCGGGGCGGGGAGCTGTTTTTT. This gives the protein CASSVASARGGELFF. J is TRBJ2-2 and V is TRBV9, with TRBD2 as a possible D gene (6 bases). Germline-derived CDR1 and CDR2 are SGDLS and YYNGEE. V dropped 0 bases and J dropped 7 bases, with 13 bases sitting between them. This CDR3 is built from 15 residues. The full variable domain, in which reference TRBV9 and TRBJ2-2 provide the parts outside the CDR3, is DSGVTQTPKHLITATGQRVTLRCSPRSGDLSVYWYQQSLDQGLQFLIQYYNGEERAKGNILERFSAQQFPDLHSELNLSSLELGDSALYFCASSVASARGGELFFGEGSRLTVL.

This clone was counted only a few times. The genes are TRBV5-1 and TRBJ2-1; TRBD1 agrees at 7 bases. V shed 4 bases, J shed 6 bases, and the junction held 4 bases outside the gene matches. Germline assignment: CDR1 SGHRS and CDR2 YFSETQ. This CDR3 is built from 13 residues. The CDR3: CASSQTGRNEQFF. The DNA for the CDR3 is TGCGCCAGCAGCCAGACAGGGCGCAATGAGCAGTTCTTC.

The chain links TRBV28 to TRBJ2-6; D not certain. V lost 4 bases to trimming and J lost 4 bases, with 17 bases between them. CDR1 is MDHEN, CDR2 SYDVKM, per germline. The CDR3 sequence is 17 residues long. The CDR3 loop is CASSSPSIPAGANVLTF. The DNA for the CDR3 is TGTGCCAGCAGTTCCCCTTCCATCCCCGCCGGGGCCAACGTCCTGACTTTC. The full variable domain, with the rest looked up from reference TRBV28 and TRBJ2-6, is DVKVTQSSRYLVKRTGEKVFLECVQDMDHENMFWYRQDPGLGLRLIYFSYDVKMKEKGDIPEGYSVSREKKERFSLILESASTNQTSMYLCASSSPSIPAGANVLTFGAGSRLTVL.